Listed below are T cell receptor beta chains from one sample, sequenced in a study of blood T cell repertoires in COVID-19. Method: immunoSEQ multiplex PCR; TCRdb's copy keeps in-frame clones and lacks some. The repertoire consists of 440,000 or so clones, with over 75% occurring once and the leading ten covering approximately 1.5%. The sample consisted of peripheral blood. The receptors originated from a woman between 40 and 50 years old with COVID-19, enrolled during active disease. CDR3s include the opening cysteine and the closing phenylalanine or tryptophan. Fields, in order: J gene, V gene, clone size, D gene, CDR3 length, CDR3 DNA, CDR3 protein. A D gene is named only where the DNA matches it firmly. A clone size is listed for some rows: how often the clone was seen (once, few, many), or a class if it is expanded.

>TRBJ1-2|TRBV5-4|NA|NA|15
TGTGCCAGCAGCTTGACGCAGGGGTCGTGGTATGGCTACACCTTC
CASSLTQGSWYGYTF
>TRBJ1-2|TRBV9|NA|NA|16
TGTGCCAGCAGCGTAGGCGGGGCCCGGTTCAACTATGGCTACACCTTC
CASSVGGARFNYGYTF
>TRBJ1-3|TRBV5-1|NA|NA|15
TGCGCCAGCAGCTTGGTGTCCAGCTCTGGAAACACCATATATTTT
CASSLVSSSGNTIYF
>TRBJ1-2|TRBV28|NA|NA|12
TGTGCCAGCCTGCAGGGGACCTATGGCTACACCTTC
CASLQGTYGYTF
>TRBJ1-6|TRBV30|NA|NA|13
TGTGCCTATCAGGGGTCGGAGGATTCACCCCTCCACTTT
CAYQGSEDSPLHF
>TRBJ2-7|TRBV29-1|NA|NA|12
TGCAGCGTTGGTCCGGGGAACTACGAGCAGTACTTC
CSVGPGNYEQYF
>TRBJ2-5|TRBV6-6|once|TRBD2|15
TGTGCCAGCAGTTTGCCGCGGGAGGGGGCAGAGACCCAGTACTTC
CASSLPREGAETQYF
>TRBJ1-6|TRBV19|NA|NA|15
TGTGCCAGTAATCAGGCATACTCCTATAATTCACCCCTCCACTTT
CASNQAYSYNSPLHF
>TRBJ1-2|TRBV28|NA|TRBD1|15
TGTGCCAGCAGTTTACAGGACAGGGGAGGCTATGGCTACACCTTC
CASSLQDRGGYGYTF
>TRBJ2-7|TRBV27|NA|TRBD2|17
TGTGCCAGCAGTTTCACCCGACTAGCGGGAGGGACCTACGAGCAGTACTTC
CASSFTRLAGGTYEQYF
>TRBJ1-1|TRBV18|NA|NA|13
TGTGCCAGCTCACCAACTAAGAACACTGAAGCTTTCTTT
CASSPTKNTEAFF
>TRBJ2-3|TRBV7-9|NA|NA|18
TGTGCCAGCAGCTTAGGAATATGGCAGACAGAAGGCACAGATACGCAGTATTTT
CASSLGIWQTEGTDTQYF
>TRBJ2-5|TRBV15|NA|TRBD2|14
TGTGCCACCAGCACCGGGAGGAAGAGGGAGACCCAGTACTTC
CATSTGRKRETQYF
>TRBJ2-4|TRBV4-3|NA|NA|15
TGCGCCAGCAGCCAAGCATTGGGGGGTGGAAACATTCAGTACTTC
CASSQALGGGNIQYF
>TRBJ1-5|TRBV7-8|NA|NA|13
TGTGCCAGCAGCTTAGACGGCGGTCAGCCCCAGCATTTT
CASSLDGGQPQHF
>TRBJ1-2|TRBV2|NA|NA|12
TGTGCCAGCAGTCAACAGGGAACCGGCTACACCTTC
CASSQQGTGYTF
>TRBJ1-4|TRBV28|NA|TRBD1|15
TGTGCCAGCAGTATACTTACAGGGGGCAATGAAAAACTGTTTTTT
CASSILTGGNEKLFF
>TRBJ2-5|TRBV3-1/TRBV3-2|NA|NA|15
TGTGCCAGCAGCCAGGGAGCGATCAGCCGGGAGACCCAGTACTTC
CASSQGAISRETQYF
>TRBJ1-6|TRBV7-2|NA|TRBD1|15
TGTGCCAGCAGCTTAGAAGGACAGGGGCAATCACCCCTCCACTTT
CASSLEGQGQSPLHF
>TRBJ2-3|TRBV2|NA|NA|14
TGTGCCAGCAAGATAGGGACACCCACAGATACGCAGTATTTT
CASKIGTPTDTQYF
>TRBJ2-7|TRBV7-2|NA|NA|14
TGTGCCAGCAGCTTGCCAGGCATCTCCTACGAGCAGTACTTC
CASSLPGISYEQYF
>TRBJ2-7|TRBV9|NA|NA|15
TGTGCCAGCAGCGTAGATGAGTGGAGCTCCTACGAGCAGTACTTC
CASSVDEWSSYEQYF
>TRBJ2-1|TRBV27|NA|NA|11
TGTGCCAGCAGTTTATACGGTGAGCAGTTCTTC
CASSLYGEQFF
>TRBJ1-1|TRBV12-3/TRBV12-4|NA|NA|13
TGTGCCAGCAGTCCTGAATGGGCCCCTGAAGCTTTCTTT
CASSPEWAPEAFF
>TRBJ2-2|TRBV4-1|NA|NA|16
TGCGCCAGCAGCCAAGAGCACAGTCCGAACACCGGGGAGCTGTTTTTT
CASSQEHSPNTGELFF
>TRBJ1-2|TRBV14|once|TRBD1|20
TGTGCCAGCAGCCAAGATGAGGACAGGGGGCGAGTCCAAGCTAACTATGGCTACACCTTC
CASSQDEDRGRVQANYGYTF
>TRBJ1-6|TRBV7-2|few|TRBD1|15
TGTGCCAGCAGCTTAAGACAGGGAAACAATTCACCCCTCCACTTT
CASSLRQGNNSPLHF
>TRBJ1-6|TRBV5-1|NA|TRBD1|21
TGCGCCAGCAGCTTGAGGAGTTGGAGACAGGGGAATAGCTCCTATAATTCACCCCTCCACTTT
CASSLRSWRQGNSSYNSPLHF
>TRBJ1-5|TRBV7-8|once|NA|15
TGTGCCAGCAGCTTAGTGCGGGGCAAAAATCAGCCCCAGCATTTT
CASSLVRGKNQPQHF
>TRBJ1-6|TRBV7-9|NA|NA|16
TGTGCCAGCAGCCCAAAACAGGTCTCCTATAATTCACCCCTCCACTTT
CASSPKQVSYNSPLHF
>TRBJ2-2|TRBV7-9|NA|NA|14
TGTGCCAGCAGCTTATTAGCGAACACCGGGGAGCTGTTTTTT
CASSLLANTGELFF
>TRBJ1-3|TRBV4-3|NA|NA|16
TGCGCCAGCAGCCAAGAGTCCCAGATCTCTGGAAACACCATATATTTT
CASSQESQISGNTIYF
>TRBJ2-7|TRBV7-8|NA|TRBD1|14
TGTGCCAGCAGCACCACGGGACAGGGTTACGAGCAGTACTTC
CASSTTGQGYEQYF
>TRBJ2-1|TRBV5-4|NA|TRBD2|16
TGTGCCAGCAGCTTGGGTCTAGCGGGAGGGTACAATGAGCAGTTCTTC
CASSLGLAGGYNEQFF
>TRBJ1-1|TRBV6-6|NA|NA|14
TGTGCCAGCAGTCCAGGACGGGGTATCACTGAAGCTTTCTTT
CASSPGRGITEAFF
>TRBJ1-2|TRBV19|NA|TRBD1|15
TGTGCCAGTAGGCTACAGGGGGCGCAAGACTATGGCTACACCTTC
CASRLQGAQDYGYTF
>TRBJ1-2|TRBV19|NA|NA|13
TGTGCCAGTAGTATAGACAGGGTTGGAGGCTACACCTTC
CASSIDRVGGYTF
>TRBJ1-1|TRBV13|once|NA|16
TGTGCCAGCAGCCAATCAGGGGACCTCCGGAACACTGAAGCTTTCTTT
CASSQSGDLRNTEAFF
>TRBJ1-6|TRBV28|NA|TRBD1|14
TGTGCCAGCAGTTACCCGACAGGGCTGTCACCCCTCCACTTT
CASSYPTGLSPLHF
>TRBJ2-2|TRBV29-1|NA|NA|14
TGCAGCGTTGGGCAGGGGCGCGACACCGGGGAGCTGTTTTTT
CSVGQGRDTGELFF
>TRBJ1-4|TRBV28|NA|TRBD1|15
TGTGCCAGCAGTTCGCGTCGACAGGGAGGCGAAAAACTGTTTTTT
CASSSRRQGGEKLFF
>TRBJ1-2|TRBV5-1|NA|TRBD1|15
TGCGCCAGCAGCACCGGACAGGGAGGGGACTATGGCTACACCTTC
CASSTGQGGDYGYTF
>TRBJ1-3|TRBV6-1|NA|NA|14
TGTGCCAGCAGTGAACGAGGGTCTGGAAACACCATATATTTT
CASSERGSGNTIYF
>TRBJ1-4|TRBV5-1|NA|NA|14
TGCGCCAGCAGCCCGGACACCCCAAATGAAAAACTGTTTTTT
CASSPDTPNEKLFF
>TRBJ2-1|TRBV2|NA|NA|11
TGTGCCAGCAGTGAATGGACAGACGGGTTCTTC
CASSEWTDGFF
>TRBJ2-7|TRBV7-9|once|NA|13
TGTGCCAGCAGCTTAGTTGACAGCCCGCAGGAGTACTTC
CASSLVDSPQEYF
>TRBJ2-7|TRBV7-2|NA|NA|14
TGTGCCAGCAGCTTAGCGGGGACTTCCTACGAGCAGTACTTC
CASSLAGTSYEQYF
>TRBJ2-7|TRBV4-3|NA|TRBD2|16
TGCGCCAGCAGCCAAGAGGCCCTAGCGGGGGGGCTCGAGCAGTACTTC
CASSQEALAGGLEQYF
>TRBJ1-2|TRBV5-1|NA|TRBD1|19
TGCGCCAGCAGCTTGTACGGGGACAGGGATAATACAGAAGGCTATGGCTACACCTTC
CASSLYGDRDNTEGYGYTF
>TRBJ2-7|TRBV10-3|NA|TRBD1|12
TGTGCCATCAGGGGACAGGGGGCCGAGCAGTACTTC
CAIRGQGAEQYF
>TRBJ2-7|TRBV12-3/TRBV12-4|NA|NA|12
TGTGCCAGCACAGCGGACTCCTACGAGCAGTACTTC
CASTADSYEQYF
>TRBJ1-1|TRBV28|NA|NA|12
TGTGCCAGCAGCGGGATGAACACTGAAGCTTTCTTT
CASSGMNTEAFF
>TRBJ1-1|TRBV18|NA|NA|13
TGTGCCAGCTCACCAGGGCAGAACACTGAAGCTTTCTTT
CASSPGQNTEAFF